The 30 T cell receptor beta chains reported below all come from one sample, sequenced in a study of T cell changes during pregnancy in multiple sclerosis (dated 2019 in TCRdb). Libraries were prepared through the immunoSEQ multiplex PCR assay. TCRdb mirrors the immuneACCESS table, restricted to in-frame sequences. Some clones are absent from its copies; in checked studies, under half trace to an unresolved V gene, and the reason for the others is unknown. In all, the sample holds over 85,000 clones, and roughly nine tenths of those were seen once. The ten largest clones represent about 0.75% of the sample. The sequenced sample was peripheral blood, obtained in the second trimester of pregnancy. Every receptor here comes from a female donor in good health, enrolled as a control in a pregnancy study.

The rearrangement uses TRBV5-1 and TRBJ2-3; D call uncertain. CDR3 length equals 17 residues. V was pared by 0 bases and J by 0 bases, with 14 bases between. In germline, CDR1 is SGHRS, CDR2 YFSETQ. As DNA, the CDR3 is TGCGCCAGCAGCTTGGATCCCCCGGGTTCCAGCACAGATACGCAGTATTTT. This translates into CASSLDPPGSSTDTQYF. Filled out from reference TRBV5-1 and TRBJ2-3, the complete variable domain reads KAGVTQTPRYLIKTRGQQVTLSCSPISGHRSVSWYQQTPGQGLQFLFEYFSETQRNKGNFPGRFSGRQFSNSRSEMNVSTLELGDSALYLCASSLDPPGSSTDTQYFGPGTRLTVL.

This chain links TRBV25-1 with TRBJ2-1; D is ambiguous. The CDR3 spans 14 residues. Germline CDR1 is MGHDK and CDR2 is SYGVNS. V lost 6 bases and J 5 bases, leaving 14 bases between the germline ends. CDR3 amino acids: CASSALVGDNEQFF. CDR3 DNA sequence: TGTGCCAGCAGCGCGCTTGTTGGTGACAATGAGCAGTTCTTC.

This chain connects TRBV5-6 to TRBJ2-7; TRBD1 agrees at 11 bases. The CDR3 is made up of 14 amino acids. The trim removed 4 bases at V and 4 bases at J, leaving 4 bases unmatched. The germline V gene has CDR1 SGHDT and CDR2 YYEEEE. The CDR3: CASSLGTGGYEQYF. The DNA of the CDR3 is TGTGCCAGCAGCCTAGGGACAGGGGGGTACGAGCAGTACTTC.

J is TRBJ2-7 and V is TRBV5-1, with D perhaps TRBD2 (6 bases). CDR3 length: 15 amino acids. Germline CDR1 reads SGHRS; CDR2 reads YFSETQ. Deletions cut 3 bases from V and 7 bases from J, with 20 bases between. The CDR3 DNA is TGCGCCAGCAGCTCCAGGACTAAGAAAGGCGAAGAGCAGTACTTC. This sequence encodes CASSSRTKKGEEQYF. The full variable domain, with the rest looked up from reference TRBV5-1 and TRBJ2-7, is KAGVTQTPRYLIKTRGQQVTLSCSPISGHRSVSWYQQTPGQGLQFLFEYFSETQRNKGNFPGRFSGRQFSNSRSEMNVSTLELGDSALYLCASSSRTKKGEEQYFGPGTRLTVT.

J is TRBJ2-7 and V is TRBV6-5, with D perhaps matching TRBD1 (6 bases). Trimming removed 6 bases at V and 2 bases at J, with 11 bases between. The CDR3 is 13 residues long. Per the germline V gene, CDR1 is MNHEY and CDR2 is SVGAGI. In DNA, the CDR3 is TGTGCCAGCAGGATTACAGGGACCTACGAGCAGTACTTC. Its translation: CASRITGTYEQYF.

The chain links TRBV7-8 to TRBJ1-1; D not resolved. Germline values: CDR1 SGHVS, CDR2 FQNEAQ. The CDR3 is 14 residues long. Trimming shortened V by 5 bases and J by 0 bases, and 10 bases separated the two germline ends. The CDR3 spells CASSRPEMNTEAFF. CDR3 DNA sequence: TGTGCCAGCAGCCGCCCAGAAATGAACACTGAAGCTTTCTTT.

The gene calls are TRBV7-9 and TRBJ2-7; 11 bases map to TRBD2. CDR3 length: 15 amino acids. Germline CDR1 reads SEHNR; CDR2 reads FQNEAQ (reference sequence). V trimming: 5 bases; J trimming: 4 bases; junction bases outside the gene matches: 7. This CDR3 is CASSEGASGGYEQYF. The CDR3 region has the DNA TGTGCCAGCAGCGAAGGGGCTAGCGGGGGGTACGAGCAGTACTTC.

As DNA, the CDR3 is TGTGCCACCGGGAATCAGCCCCAGCATTTT. Translating it yields CATGNQPQHF. This chain joins TRBV28 and TRBJ1-5; no reliable D call. V lost 10 bases and J 4 bases, leaving 5 bases between the germline ends. CDR1 and CDR2 from the germline V gene are MDHEN and SYDVKM. CDR3 length: 10 amino acids.

The rearrangement links TRBV11-2 to TRBJ2-1, with TRBD2 matching over 13 bases. The length of the CDR3 is 14 residues. Germline V gives CDR1 SGHAT, CDR2 FQNNGV. V gave up 8 bases and J gave up 15 bases; unmatched junction bases: 13. For the CDR3, the DNA is TGTGCCAGCGGACTCATAGGACTAGCGGGAGCTATGTTCTTC. Encoded protein: CASGLIGLAGAMFF.

The rearrangement links TRBV19 to TRBJ1-1; D remains unclear. Trimming removed 6 bases at V and 1 base at J, with 12 bases between. The length of the CDR3 is 14 residues. CDR1 is LNHDA, CDR2 SQIVND, per germline (reference sequence). The CDR3 spells CASRPYGPNTEAFF. The CDR3 nucleotides are TGTGCCAGTAGGCCATATGGGCCGAACACTGAAGCTTTCTTT.

The chain combines TRBV30 with TRBJ1-5; 8 bases are a match to TRBD1. CDR1 and CDR2 (germline): GTSNPN, SVGIG (reference sequence). The CDR3 totals 15 residues. Losses at the gene ends were 3 bases for V and 1 base for J; bases not matched to a gene: 5. Written as DNA, the CDR3 is TGTGCCTGGAGCCGCGGGACAGGAAGCAATCAGCCCCAGCATTTT. Protein product: CAWSRGTGSNQPQHF.

The J gene is TRBJ1-3, the V gene TRBV28; maybe TRBD1 (5 bases). CDR3 length equals 13 residues. Looked up from germline, CDR1 is MDHEN and CDR2 is SYDVKM. Trimming took 1 base from V and 7 from J, leaving 8 bases between them. The chain's CDR3 is CASSLLGGNTIYF. The DNA of the CDR3 is TGTGCCAGCAGTTTATTGGGGGGGAACACCATATATTTT.

CDR3 nucleotides: TGTGCCAGTAGTATAGTTGGGGAGGGGTCTACGCAGTATTTT. It is translated as CASSIVGEGSTQYF. J is TRBJ2-3 and V is TRBV19; TRBD2 agrees at 7 bases. The CDR3 loop spans 14 amino acids. Germline-derived CDR1 and CDR2 are LNHDA and SQIVND (reference sequence). V lost 1 base to trimming and J lost 8 bases; unmatched junction nucleotides: 6.

V and J are TRBV9 and TRBJ2-7; D is possibly TRBD2 (6 bases). The germline V and J ends were trimmed by 0 bases and 0 bases, with 19 bases remaining between them. CDR3 length: 18 residues. Germline loops: CDR1 SGDLS, CDR2 YYNGEE. Written as DNA, the CDR3 is TGTGCCAGCAGCGTAGCCCCCAGCGGGCCCCACTACTCCTACGAGCAGTACTTC. It is translated as CASSVAPSGPHYSYEQYF.

This clone was seen once. J is TRBJ2-7 and V is TRBV18; 8 bases align to TRBD2. The CDR3 has 14 residues. J lost 7 bases, V lost 6 bases, and 11 bases had no gene match. CDR1 and CDR2 (germline): KGHSH, LQKENI. The CDR3 DNA reads as TGTGCCAGCTCGTTGACGGGAGGGCCGGATGAGCAGTACTTC. Protein product: CASSLTGGPDEQYF.

This chain joins TRBV11-3 and TRBJ1-2; possible D gene TRBD1, 5 bases. The CDR3 has 17 amino acids. CDR1 and CDR2 (germline): SGHNT, YENEEA. Trimming cost V 1 base and J 0 bases, with 15 bases left between them. CDR3 nucleotide sequence: TGTGCCAGCAGCTTAGGTACTCCCCCGACAGCTAACTATGGCTACACCTTC. This codes for CASSLGTPPTANYGYTF.

The rearrangement joins TRBV27 to TRBJ1-2; D uncertain. Per germline, CDR1 MNHEY and CDR2 SMNVEV (reference sequence). V lost 0 bases to trimming and J lost 2 bases, with 7 bases between them. CDR3 length: 14 amino acids. The CDR3 loop reads CASSLSRRNYGYTF. For the CDR3, the DNA is TGTGCCAGCAGTTTATCGAGGCGGAACTATGGCTACACCTTC.

The chain is built from TRBV5-6 and TRBJ1-4; D unresolved. V was cut by 1 base and J by 0 bases, with 10 bases left in between. Looked up from germline, CDR1 is SGHDT and CDR2 is YYEEEE. CDR3 length: 16 residues. Here the CDR3 reads CASSLSGVATNEKLFF. In nucleotides, the CDR3 is TGTGCCAGCAGCTTGTCGGGTGTTGCAACTAATGAAAAACTGTTTTTT. Complete variable domain (other parts from reference TRBV5-6 and TRBJ1-4): DAGVTQSPTHLIKTRGQQVTLRCSPKSGHDTVSWYQQALGQGPQFIFQYYEEEERQRGNFPDRFSGHQFPNYSSELNVNALLLGDSALYLCASSLSGVATNEKLFFGSGTQLSVL.

The V gene is TRBV13, the J gene TRBJ1-2, with a weak D call TRBD1 (6 bases). V was cut by 5 bases and J by 3 bases, with 13 bases left in between. The germline V gene encodes CDR1 PRHDT and CDR2 FYEKMQ (reference sequence). The CDR3 runs to 14 residues. For the CDR3, the DNA is TGTGCCAGCAGCCCCAACAGGGCTCACTATGGCTACACCTTC. Its translation: CASSPNRAHYGYTF.

The V call is TRBV19, the J call TRBJ1-2; 10 bases align to TRBD1. There are 15 residues in the CDR3. The ends lost 3 bases at V and 8 bases at J; junction bases unmatched: 9. CDR1 and CDR2 from the germline V gene are LNHDA and SQIVND (reference sequence). The CDR3 DNA reads TGTGCCAGTAGTATGGGGCGACAGGGGGCGTACGGCTACACCTTC. Translated, it gives CASSMGRQGAYGYTF.

The rearrangement joins TRBV19 to TRBJ2-7, with 9 nucleotides matching TRBD1. The germline CDR1 and CDR2 sequences are LNHDA and SQIVND (reference sequence). The CDR3 is made up of 15 amino acids. With 7 bases clipped from V and 3 bases from J, the junction kept 10 bases outside the gene matches. CDR3 nucleotide sequence: TGTGCCAGTACCGTGCCGGGACAGGGCCGCTACGAGCAGTACTTC. Protein product: CASTVPGQGRYEQYF.

This clone was observed a single time. The rearrangement joins TRBV6-1 to TRBJ2-5, with TRBD1 matching 8 bases. J gave up 5 bases and V 2 bases, and 7 bases lay outside the gene matches. Germline CDR1 and CDR2: MNHNS and SASEGT. The length of the CDR3 is 15 residues. The CDR3 protein is CASSENQGAYETQYF. CDR3 DNA sequence: TGTGCCAGCAGTGAAAATCAGGGGGCATACGAGACCCAGTACTTC.

This rearrangement joins TRBV2 to TRBJ2-5; D perhaps matches TRBD2 (6 bases). The ends were cut back, 8 bases at V and 4 bases at J, with 14 bases in the middle. The CDR3 is 13 amino acids. The V gene's germline CDR1 is SNHLY and CDR2 FYNNEI. DNA for the CDR3: TGTGCCAGCCACACGACTAGATTAGAGACCCAGTACTTC. This sequence encodes CASHTTRLETQYF.

This clone was seen once. CDR3 sequence (DNA): TGTGCCAGCAGTTACGTTTCGGCTAATGAAAAACTGTTTTTT. This codes for CASSYVSANEKLFF. The chain employs TRBV6-6 and TRBJ1-4; D is undetermined. Trimming shortened V by 2 bases and J by 3 bases, and 7 bases separated the two germline ends. The CDR3 is 14 amino acids. Per the germline V gene, CDR1 is MNHNY and CDR2 is SVGAGI (reference sequence).

The genes are TRBV12-5 and TRBJ2-2; 13 bases are a match to TRBD2. CDR3 length equals 20 residues. Per the germline V gene, CDR1 is LGHNT and CDR2 is FRNRAP. After removal of 7 bases from V and 0 bases from J, the junction contained 14 bases not matched to a gene. The CDR3 coding sequence is TGTGCTAGTGCCCCACGGACTAGCGGGGGTCCCCGGGCGAACACCGGGGAGCTGTTTTTT. Translation gives CASAPRTSGGPRANTGELFF.

This clone has just a few counts. The chain links TRBV2 to TRBJ2-7; 8 nucleotides line up with TRBD2. V was pared by 1 base and J by 7 bases, with 6 bases of the junction left unmatched. CDR3 length: 14 residues. CDR1 SNHLY and CDR2 FYNNEI come from the germline V gene. In DNA, the CDR3 is TGTGCCAGCAGTGAAGGGAGGGTAGCGGGGGAGCAGTACTTC. As protein: CASSEGRVAGEQYF.

V and J are TRBV5-4 and TRBJ1-6; D ambiguous. V shed 4 bases and J shed 14 bases, with 19 bases lying between them. The V gene's germline CDR1 is SGHNT and CDR2 YYREEE (reference sequence). This CDR3 spans 14 amino acids. CDR3 in amino acids: CASSQALSRVALHF. Written as DNA, the CDR3 is TGTGCCAGCAGCCAGGCACTTTCGCGCGTAGCCCTCCACTTT.

This clone was observed a single time. The chain carries TRBV7-9 and TRBJ1-5; D gene uncertain. Trimming took 4 bases from V and 9 from J, leaving 16 bases between them. This CDR3 has 14 residues. Germline V lookup: CDR1 SEHNR, CDR2 FQNEAQ (reference sequence). CDR3 residues: CASSSADFFAPQHF. CDR3 DNA: TGTGCCAGCAGCTCCGCGGACTTTTTTGCGCCCCAGCATTTT.

The chain employs TRBV14 and TRBJ2-2; no clear D gene. V was shortened by 4 bases and J by 5 bases, with 11 bases between the two germline ends. Germline V lookup: CDR1 SGHDN, CDR2 FVKESK. CDR3 length equals 14 residues. DNA of the CDR3: TGTGCCAGCAGCCCTCGACTCTCTACCGGGGAGCTGTTTTTT. Its translation is CASSPRLSTGELFF.

V and J are TRBV7-6 and TRBJ1-5; 10 bases match TRBD1. The CDR3 length is 15 residues. V dropped 2 bases and J dropped 5; count of bases not matched to a gene: 3. The germline CDR1 and CDR2 sequences are SGHVS and FNYEAQ. The CDR3 bases are TGTGCCAGCAGCTTAATGGGACAGGGGTATCAGCCCCAGCATTTT. The encoded protein is CASSLMGQGYQPQHF.